This T cell receptor beta chain was captured in a study of blood T cell repertoires in COVID-19. Whole-study context: Specimens from acute and convalescent COVID-19 originated in the United States, Italy and Spain.

The length of the CDR3 is 11 residues. Germline V CDR1 and CDR2: SGHRS, YFSETQ. V was clipped by 6 bases and J by 7 bases, with 11 bases between them. Sequencing was performed with immunoSEQ multiplex PCR; in TCRdb, only in-frame clones are kept and a portion is missing. The data hold 150,000 or so clones, with about 81% observed a single time. The J gene is TRBJ2-7, the V gene TRBV5-1; possibly TRBD1 for D (6 bases). The specimen sequenced was peripheral blood. This receptor was obtained from a human donor in a cohort sampled during active COVID-19. The CDR3: CASKGDGEQYF. CDR3 nucleotide sequence: TGCGCCAGCAAGGGGGACGGGGAGCAGTACTTC.